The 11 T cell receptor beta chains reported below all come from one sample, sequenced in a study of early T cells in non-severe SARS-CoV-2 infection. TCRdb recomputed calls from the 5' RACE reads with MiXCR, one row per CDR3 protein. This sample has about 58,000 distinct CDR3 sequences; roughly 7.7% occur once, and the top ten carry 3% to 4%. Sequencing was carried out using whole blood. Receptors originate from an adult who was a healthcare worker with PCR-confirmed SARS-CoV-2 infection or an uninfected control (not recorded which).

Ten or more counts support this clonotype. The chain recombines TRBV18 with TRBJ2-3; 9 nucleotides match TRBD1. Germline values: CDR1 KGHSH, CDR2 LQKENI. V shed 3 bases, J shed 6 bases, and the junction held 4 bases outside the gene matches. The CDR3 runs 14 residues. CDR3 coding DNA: TGTGCCAGCTCACCGGACAGGGGAACCGATACGCAGTATTTT. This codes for CASSPDRGTDTQYF.

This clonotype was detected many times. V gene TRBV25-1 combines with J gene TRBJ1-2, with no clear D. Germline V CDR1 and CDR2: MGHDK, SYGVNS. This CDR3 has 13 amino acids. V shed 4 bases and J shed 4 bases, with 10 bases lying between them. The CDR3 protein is CASSGKGSYGYTF. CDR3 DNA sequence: TGTGCCAGCAGTGGGAAAGGGAGCTATGGCTACACCTTC.

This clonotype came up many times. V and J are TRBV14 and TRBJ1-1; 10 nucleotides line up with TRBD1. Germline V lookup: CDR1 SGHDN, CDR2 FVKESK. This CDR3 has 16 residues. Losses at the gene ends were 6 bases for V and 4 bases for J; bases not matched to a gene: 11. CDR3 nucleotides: TGTGCCAGCAGTTACGTACCGGGACAGGGGATCACTGAAGCTTTCTTT. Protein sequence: CASSYVPGQGITEAFF. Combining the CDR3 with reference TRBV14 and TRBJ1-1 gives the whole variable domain EAGVTQFPSHSVIEKGQTVTLRCDPISGHDNLYWYRRVMGKEIKFLLHFVKESKQDESGMPNNRFLAERTGGTYSTLKVQPAELEDSGVYFCASSYVPGQGITEAFFGQGTRLTVV.

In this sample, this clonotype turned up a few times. The CDR3 coding sequence is TGTGCCAGCAGTAACCCTACAGGGGGCATCACTGAAGCTTTCTTT. The encoded protein is CASSNPTGGITEAFF. This rearrangement joins TRBV2 to TRBJ1-1; 9 positions match TRBD1. Germline V gene data show CDR1 as SNHLY and CDR2 as FYNNEI. The CDR3 covers 15 residues. Germline trimming cut 5 bases from V and 4 bases from J; bases unmatched to any gene: 8.

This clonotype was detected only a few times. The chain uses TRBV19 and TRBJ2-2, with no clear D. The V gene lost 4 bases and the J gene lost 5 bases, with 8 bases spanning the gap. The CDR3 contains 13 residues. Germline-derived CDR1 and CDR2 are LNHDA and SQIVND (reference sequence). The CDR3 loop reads CASSRSVTGELFF. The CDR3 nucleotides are TGTGCCAGTAGTAGGTCCGTAACCGGGGAGCTGTTTTTT.

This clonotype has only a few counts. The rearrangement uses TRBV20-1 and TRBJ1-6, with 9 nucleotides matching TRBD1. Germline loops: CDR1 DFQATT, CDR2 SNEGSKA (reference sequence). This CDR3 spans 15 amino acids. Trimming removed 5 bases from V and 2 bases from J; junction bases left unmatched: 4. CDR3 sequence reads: CSAPGQGPYNSPLHF. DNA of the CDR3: TGCAGTGCTCCGGGACAGGGCCCCTATAATTCACCCCTCCACTTT.

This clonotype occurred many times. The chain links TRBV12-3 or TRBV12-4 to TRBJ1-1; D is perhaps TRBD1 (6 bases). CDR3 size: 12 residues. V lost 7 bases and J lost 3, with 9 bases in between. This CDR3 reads CASNKGDTEAFF. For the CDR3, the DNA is TGTGCCAGCAACAAGGGGGACACTGAAGCTTTCTTT.

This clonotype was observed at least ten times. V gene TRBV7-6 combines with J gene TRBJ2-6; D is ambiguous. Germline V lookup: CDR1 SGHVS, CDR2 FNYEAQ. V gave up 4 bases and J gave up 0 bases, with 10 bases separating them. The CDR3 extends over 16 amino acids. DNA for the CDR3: TGTGCCAGCAGCTCAGCTCCGGGCTCTGGGGCCAACGTCCTGACTTTC. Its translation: CASSSAPGSGANVLTF.

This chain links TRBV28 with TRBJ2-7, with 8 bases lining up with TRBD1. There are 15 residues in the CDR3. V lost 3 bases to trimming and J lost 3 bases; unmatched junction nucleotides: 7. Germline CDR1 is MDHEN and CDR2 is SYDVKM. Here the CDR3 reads CASSLRAGGSYEQYF. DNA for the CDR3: TGTGCCAGCAGTTTGAGGGCAGGGGGCAGCTACGAGCAGTACTTC.

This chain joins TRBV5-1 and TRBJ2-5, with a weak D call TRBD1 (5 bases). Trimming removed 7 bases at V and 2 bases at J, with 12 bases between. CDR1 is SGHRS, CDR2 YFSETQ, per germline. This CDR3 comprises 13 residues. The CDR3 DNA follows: TGCGCCAGCGCTCGACAGCTTCAAGAGACCCAGTACTTC. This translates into CASARQLQETQYF.

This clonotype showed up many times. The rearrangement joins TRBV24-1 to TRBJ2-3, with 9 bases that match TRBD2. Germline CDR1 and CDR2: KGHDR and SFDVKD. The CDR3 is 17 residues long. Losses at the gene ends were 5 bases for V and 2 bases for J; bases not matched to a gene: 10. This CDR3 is CATSGASGTISTDTQYF. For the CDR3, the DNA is TGTGCCACCAGTGGGGCTAGCGGGACAATCTCCACAGATACGCAGTATTTT.